This TCR beta chain was profiled in a study of cytomegalovirus exposure and HLA in healthy donors. As for the study in general: In an earlier analysis, around 120 million unique TCR beta sequences were found from about 190 million T cells.

CDR3 size: 15 residues. Trimming pared 1 base from V and 2 bases from J, leaving 11 bases between. CDR1 MGHRA and CDR2 YSYEKL come from the germline V gene. Use of 60 Vbeta and 13 Jbeta primers characterized the PCR. This table comes from immunoSEQ multiplex PCR, and its TCRdb copy is limited to in-frame clones, with some not included. This sample has roughly 130,000 clones; roughly 70% occur once, and the top ten carry 6% to 8.5%. The receptor's source is a man aged 40-55 years in good health and CMV-seropositive. This rearrangement joins TRBV4-1 to TRBJ1-2; TRBD1 is a possible D gene (5 bases). Sequencing used PBMCs. The chain's CDR3 is CASSQVTVRNYGYTF. In nucleotides, the CDR3 is TGCGCCAGCAGCCAAGTGACAGTAAGAAACTATGGCTACACCTTC.